Each of the 22 T cell receptor beta chains below was sequenced from the same sample in a study of blood T cell repertoires in COVID-19. The protocol was immunoSEQ multiplex PCR, while the TCRdb copy is restricted to in-frame clones and leaves out a portion. This sample has roughly 60,000 clones, with 80% to 95% found just once. The sequenced material came from peripheral blood. Source of these receptors: a woman of 80 years or more with active COVID-19.

The chain has TRBV5-1 and TRBJ2-5; 16 bases are shared with TRBD2. The junction had 4 bases not matched to a gene; V was cut back by 3 bases and J by 5 bases. Germline V gene lookup returns CDR1 SGHRS and CDR2 YFSETQ. CDR3 size: 16 residues. The CDR3: CASSYLGLAGGETQYF. The CDR3 region has the DNA TGCGCCAGCAGCTACTTGGGACTAGCGGGGGGGGAGACCCAGTACTTC.

This clone was observed a single time. The chain uses TRBV10-2 and TRBJ2-3; D is perhaps TRBD1 (6 bases). The ends were cut back, 6 bases at V and 9 bases at J, with 16 bases in the middle. Germline loops: CDR1 WSHSY, CDR2 SAAADI. This CDR3 contains 13 residues. In DNA, the CDR3 is TGCGCCAGCAGCCGTCTGGGGGCGGAGACGCAGTATTTT. It encodes CASSRLGAETQYF.

This sequence joins TRBV27 and TRBJ1-1, with TRBD1 identical over 7 bases. Trimming cost V 5 bases and J 4 bases; bases outside gene matches: 10. Germline loops: CDR1 MNHEY, CDR2 SMNVEV (reference sequence). The CDR3 is 15 amino acids. CDR3 amino acids: CASSTRQGLATEAFF. DNA of the CDR3: TGTGCCAGCAGTACTCGACAGGGATTGGCCACTGAAGCTTTCTTT.

The chain links TRBV10-3 to TRBJ1-5; maybe TRBD1 (5 bases). The CDR3 loop spans 18 amino acids. Germline CDR1 and CDR2: ENHRY and SYGVKD. Between the trimmed V and J ends, which lost 0 bases and 5 bases, there was a span of 20 bases. CDR3 sequence (DNA): TGTGCCATCAGTGAGTCGAAGAGAGGGCTTGGGACTGATCAGCCCCAGCATTTT. It codes for CAISESKRGLGTDQPQHF.

J is TRBJ1-1 and V is TRBV2; D not resolved. With 3 bases removed from V and 4 bases from J, the gap between germline ends came to 9 bases. The germline CDR1 and CDR2 sequences are SNHLY and FYNNEI. This CDR3 has 13 amino acids. The CDR3: CASSDGLSTEAFF. The CDR3 nucleotides read TGTGCCAGCAGTGACGGACTCAGCACTGAAGCTTTCTTT.

The chain uses TRBV21-1 and TRBJ2-7; TRBD1 was called by the table and not checked on the DNA. TRBV21-1 is described as a pseudogene. The CDR3 consists of 17 residues. CDR3 sequence (DNA): TGTGCCAGCAGCAAACCCAGGGGGGCAGGTGGAAACTACGAGCAGTACGTC. Amino acids: CASSKPRGAGGNYEQYV.

V gene TRBV30 combines with J gene TRBJ1-1, with unresolved D. V lost 0 bases to trimming and J lost 1 base, with 6 bases between them. CDR3 length: 13 residues. CDR1 GTSNPN and CDR2 SVGIG come from the germline V gene (reference sequence). In DNA form, the CDR3 reads TGTGCCTGGAGTGTTGGCAGGAACACTGAAGCTTTCTTT. Protein product: CAWSVGRNTEAFF.

J is TRBJ1-3 and V is TRBV28; 7 bases agree with TRBD1. The CDR3 sequence is 15 residues long. In germline, CDR1 is MDHEN, CDR2 SYDVKM. The V gene end was trimmed by 6 bases and the J gene end by 3 bases; junction bases not matched to a gene: 8. The DNA of the CDR3 is TGTGCCAGCAGAAACAACAGGGGTTATGGAAACACCATATATTTT. It yields the protein CASRNNRGYGNTIYF.

This chain joins TRBV18 and TRBJ2-7, with TRBD2 identical over 8 bases. CDR3 length equals 14 residues. J was trimmed by 2 bases and V by 5 bases; bases with no gene match: 5. Germline values: CDR1 KGHSH, CDR2 LQKENI. The chain's CDR3 is CASSTSGFAYEQYF. CDR3 in DNA: TGTGCCAGCTCAACTAGCGGATTCGCCTACGAGCAGTACTTC.

The chain carries TRBV7-9 and TRBJ1-1; D is ambiguous. Germline values: CDR1 SEHNR, CDR2 FQNEAQ (reference sequence). The CDR3 length is 15 residues. Trimming left V 1 base short and J 4 bases short, with 13 bases between. This CDR3 is CASSLGGRRSTEAFF. In DNA, the CDR3 is TGTGCCAGCAGCTTAGGAGGGCGCAGAAGCACTGAAGCTTTCTTT.

Of note for this clone: Other DNA sequences from this sample encode an identical CDR3 as well. The gene calls are TRBV5-4 and TRBJ1-1; tentative D call: TRBD1 (5 bases). V shed 0 bases and J shed 1 base, with 7 bases lying between them. The germline V gene encodes CDR1 SGHNT and CDR2 YYREEE (reference sequence). The CDR3 is 14 residues long. The CDR3 is CASSLAGGNTEAFF. CDR3 coding DNA: TGTGCCAGCAGCTTGGCGGGGGGGAACACTGAAGCTTTCTTT.

This chain links TRBV19 with TRBJ2-3; D gene unclear. V was shortened by 1 base and J by 4 bases, with 9 bases between the two germline ends. This CDR3 is built from 14 residues. Germline V gene sequence: CDR1 LNHDA, CDR2 SQIVND (reference sequence). The CDR3 protein is CASSIGLASDTQYF. In DNA, the CDR3 is TGTGCCAGTAGTATAGGTCTCGCGTCAGATACGCAGTATTTT.

The chain uses TRBV14 and TRBJ1-1, with 7 bases identical to TRBD1. With 0 bases clipped from V and 0 bases from J, the junction kept 7 bases outside the gene matches. Germline V gives CDR1 SGHDN, CDR2 FVKESK. There are 17 residues in the CDR3. In DNA, the CDR3 is TGTGCCAGCAGCCAAGATCCCGGGACAGACATGAACACTGAAGCTTTCTTT. This sequence encodes CASSQDPGTDMNTEAFF.

This clone has a single count. The chain joins TRBV3-1 (or the pseudogene TRBV3-2) to TRBJ1-4; 7 nucleotides align to TRBD1. There are 15 residues in the CDR3. After removal of 3 bases from V and 5 bases from J, the junction contained 6 bases not matched to a gene. Germline lookup yields CDR1 LGHDT and CDR2 YNNKEL (reference sequence). The CDR3 DNA reads TGTGCCAGCAGCCAGTTCAGGGGGATGAATGAAAAACTGTTTTTT. Protein: CASSQFRGMNEKLFF.

This sequence joins TRBV5-1 and TRBJ2-5; D is uncertain. Trimming left V 3 bases short and J 4 bases short, with 13 bases between. Looked up from germline, CDR1 is SGHRS and CDR2 is YFSETQ. This CDR3 has 14 residues. The CDR3 sequence: CASSSGAYSETQYF. CDR3 DNA: TGCGCCAGCAGCTCCGGAGCCTACTCAGAGACCCAGTACTTC.

The V gene is TRBV7-9, the J gene TRBJ2-2; no clear D. Trimming left V 2 bases short and J 3 bases short, with 4 bases between. Germline V lookup: CDR1 SEHNR, CDR2 FQNEAQ (reference sequence). This CDR3 is built from 13 residues. The CDR3 reads CASSLHYTGELFF. The DNA for the CDR3 is TGTGCCAGCAGCTTACACTACACCGGGGAGCTGTTTTTT. The full variable domain, completed using reference TRBV7-9 and TRBJ2-2, is DTGVSQNPRHKITKRGQNVTFRCDPISEHNRLYWYRQTLGQGPEFLTYFQNEAQLEKSRLLSDRFSAERPKGSFSTLEIQRTEQGDSAMYLCASSLHYTGELFFGEGSRLTVL.

The V and J genes are TRBV3-1 (or the pseudogene TRBV3-2) and TRBJ1-5; TRBD1 is a possible D gene (5 bases). Per germline, CDR1 LGHDT and CDR2 YNNKEL (reference sequence). The CDR3 has 14 residues. Deletions cut 0 bases from V and 6 bases from J, with 9 bases between. CDR3 nucleotides: TGTGCCAGCAGCCAAGATACGGGGGTTCAGCCCCAGCATTTT. Translated: CASSQDTGVQPQHF.

This rearrangement joins TRBV28 to TRBJ2-7; 7 nucleotides align to TRBD2. With 6 bases clipped from V and 3 bases from J, the junction kept 29 bases outside the gene matches. The CDR3 runs 21 residues. From germline, CDR1 is MDHEN and CDR2 SYDVKM. The CDR3 sequence is CASSTPTLIGRAGEAVYEQYF. The DNA of the CDR3 is TGTGCCAGCAGCACCCCTACCCTCATAGGGAGGGCGGGAGAGGCGGTCTACGAGCAGTACTTC.

The table lists this clone with a count of one. The rearrangement uses TRBV5-1 and TRBJ1-6, with TRBD1 as a possible D gene (6 bases). The CDR3 sequence is 16 residues long. Germline CDR1 reads SGHRS; CDR2 reads YFSETQ. V shed 4 bases and J shed 9 bases, with 20 bases lying between them. In nucleotides, the CDR3 is TGCGCCAGCAGCCCCGGAGAGGTACAGGGTGGTTCACCCCTCCACTTT. It specifies CASSPGEVQGGSPLHF.

The gene calls are TRBV19 and TRBJ1-6; a possible D gene is TRBD1 (5 bases). V gave up 5 bases and J gave up 7 bases, with 12 bases separating them. The germline V gene has CDR1 LNHDA and CDR2 SQIVND (reference sequence). The CDR3 extends over 14 amino acids. The CDR3 nucleotides read TGTGCCAGTAGTTTCAGGGATGGGAATTCACCCCTCCACTTT. It encodes CASSFRDGNSPLHF.

This chain links TRBV27 with TRBJ2-6; TRBD1 might be the D (6 bases). Trimming cost V 0 bases and J 0 bases, with 15 bases left between them. The CDR3 runs 19 residues. CDR1 and CDR2 from the germline V gene are MNHEY and SMNVEV (reference sequence). The CDR3 loop is CASSLSRQGLRSGANVLTF. The CDR3 DNA is TGTGCCAGCAGTTTATCGAGGCAGGGGTTACGCTCTGGGGCCAACGTCCTGACTTTC. The full variable domain, with the rest looked up from reference TRBV27 and TRBJ2-6, is EAQVTQNPRYLITVTGKKLTVTCSQNMNHEYMSWYRQDPGLGLRQIYYSMNVEVTDKGDVPEGYKVSRKEKRNFPLILESPSPNQTSLYFCASSLSRQGLRSGANVLTFGAGSRLTVL.

V gene TRBV19 combines with J gene TRBJ1-3; no firm D call. CDR1 is LNHDA and CDR2 is SQIVND in the germline V gene (reference sequence). The V and J ends lost 3 bases and 0 bases respectively, with 9 bases between them. The CDR3 spans 15 residues. In DNA form, the CDR3 reads TGTGCCAGTAGTATTTCAGGCCTCTCTGGAAACACCATATATTTT. Translation: CASSISGLSGNTIYF. The whole variable domain, filled in from reference TRBV19 and TRBJ1-3, reads DGGITQSPKYLFRKEGQNVTLSCEQNLNHDAMYWYRQDPGQGLRLIYYSQIVNDFQKGDIAEGYSVSREKKESFPLTVTSAQKNPTAFYLCASSISGLSGNTIYFGEGSWLTVV.